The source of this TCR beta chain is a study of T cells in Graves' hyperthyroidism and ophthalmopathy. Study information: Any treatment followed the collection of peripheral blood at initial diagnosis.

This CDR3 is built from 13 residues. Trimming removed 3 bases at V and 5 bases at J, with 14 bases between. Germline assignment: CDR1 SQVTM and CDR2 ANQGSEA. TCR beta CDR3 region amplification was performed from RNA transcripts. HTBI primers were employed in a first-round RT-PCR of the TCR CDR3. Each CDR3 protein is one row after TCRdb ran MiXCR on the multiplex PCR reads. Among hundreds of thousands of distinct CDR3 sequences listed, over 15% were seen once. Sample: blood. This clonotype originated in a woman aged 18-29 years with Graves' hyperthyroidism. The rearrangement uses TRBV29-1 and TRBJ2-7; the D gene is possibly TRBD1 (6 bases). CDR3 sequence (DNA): TGCAGCGTTGAGTTGGGACAATCCCACGAGCAGTACTTC. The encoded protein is CSVELGQSHEQYF.